Sequencing of this T cell receptor (beta chain) was carried out in a study of T cells in women clearing cervical HPV infection. Overall study: Blood came at first lesion visit for cases, post-clearance for controls. Only a few women had HLA typing results available. Case blood was drawn a median 149 days after lesion detection.

This CDR3 has 14 amino acids. Trimming removed 3 bases at V and 8 bases at J, with 13 bases between. Germline V gives CDR1 MGHRA, CDR2 YSYEKL. Points on this clone: Its antigen is as yet unknown. The CDR3 goes on 3 residues after the read ends, and that part is filled in from the germline J gene.

Study-wide findings and caveats: Cases carried less TRBV6-7 than controls: roughly 0.12% versus 0.17%.

Only in-frame clones appear in the TCRdb table, and some are missing; sequencing was by immunoSEQ multiplex PCR. This sample's table reports about 24,000 clones. Sequenced material: blood buffy coat. The TCR comes from a woman aged 18-70 years with a cervical HPV16 infection that either progressed to CIN3+ or cleared (not recorded which). This rearrangement joins TRBV4-1 to TRBJ1-4; the D gene is possibly TRBD1 (6 bases). This CDR3 reads CASSQSGVSEKLFF. Partial CDR3 DNA: TGCGCCAGCAGCCAGTCAGGGGTTTCGGAAAAA.